This T cell receptor beta chain comes out of a study of blood T cells in healthy people across ages. Germline-derived CDR1 and CDR2 are MNHEY and SMNVEV (reference sequence). The CDR3 sequence is 13 residues long. The germline V and J ends were trimmed by 3 bases and 2 bases, with 8 bases remaining between them. A J-beta primer mix and a sample-barcoded 5' primer were used in a second PCR of roughly 7 to 12 cycles. TCRdb re-derived calls from the 5' RACE reads in MiXCR, one entry per CDR3 protein. The table shows around 800,000 distinct CDR3 sequences, with under 45% occurring only once. Sequenced sample: blood. The chain links TRBV27 to TRBJ2-7; D unresolved. The sequence came from a man in his 60s in good health. The CDR3 nucleotides read TGTGCCAGCAGTTTCGGGCCTGCCTACGAGCAGTACTTC. Translation gives CASSFGPAYEQYF.